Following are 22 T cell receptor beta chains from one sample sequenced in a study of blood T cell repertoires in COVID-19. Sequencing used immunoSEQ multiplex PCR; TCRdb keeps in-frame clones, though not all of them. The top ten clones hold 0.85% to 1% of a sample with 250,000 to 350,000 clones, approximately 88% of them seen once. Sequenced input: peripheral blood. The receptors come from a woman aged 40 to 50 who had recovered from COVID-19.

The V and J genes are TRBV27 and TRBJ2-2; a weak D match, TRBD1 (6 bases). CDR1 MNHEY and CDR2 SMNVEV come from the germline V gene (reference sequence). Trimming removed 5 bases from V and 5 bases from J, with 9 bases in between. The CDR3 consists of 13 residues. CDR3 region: CASSGRGTGELFF. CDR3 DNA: TGTGCCAGCAGTGGCAGGGGAACCGGGGAGCTGTTTTTT.

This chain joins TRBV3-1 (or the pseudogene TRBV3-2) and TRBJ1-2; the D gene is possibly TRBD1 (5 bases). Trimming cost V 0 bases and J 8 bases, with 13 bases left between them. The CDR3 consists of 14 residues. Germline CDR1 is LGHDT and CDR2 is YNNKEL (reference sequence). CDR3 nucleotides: TGTGCCAGCAGCCAAGATCGGGGGGGGAGCGGCTACACCTTC. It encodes CASSQDRGGSGYTF.

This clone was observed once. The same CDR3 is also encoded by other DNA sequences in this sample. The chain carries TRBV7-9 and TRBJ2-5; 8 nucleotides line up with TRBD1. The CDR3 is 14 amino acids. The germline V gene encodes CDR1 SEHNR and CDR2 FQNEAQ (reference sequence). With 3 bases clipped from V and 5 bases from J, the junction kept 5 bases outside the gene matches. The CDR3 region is CASSLDRARETQYF. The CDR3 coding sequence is TGTGCCAGCAGCTTGGACAGGGCGCGGGAGACCCAGTACTTC.

The CDR3 here is CASSLAGATYNEQFF. In nucleotides, the CDR3 is TGTGCCAGCAGCTTAGCGGGAGCAACCTACAATGAGCAGTTCTTC. V is TRBV11-2 and J is TRBJ2-1; a possible D gene is TRBD2 (6 bases). V lost 1 base, J lost 2 bases, and 9 bases lay in between. Per germline, CDR1 SGHAT and CDR2 FQNNGV. This CDR3 region has 15 residues.

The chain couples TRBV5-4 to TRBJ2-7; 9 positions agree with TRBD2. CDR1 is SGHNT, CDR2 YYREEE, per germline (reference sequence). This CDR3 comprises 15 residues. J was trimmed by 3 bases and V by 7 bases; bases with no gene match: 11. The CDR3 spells CASSVRGGVGYEQYF. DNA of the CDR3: TGTGCCAGCTCCGTTCGCGGGGGGGTGGGCTACGAGCAGTACTTC.

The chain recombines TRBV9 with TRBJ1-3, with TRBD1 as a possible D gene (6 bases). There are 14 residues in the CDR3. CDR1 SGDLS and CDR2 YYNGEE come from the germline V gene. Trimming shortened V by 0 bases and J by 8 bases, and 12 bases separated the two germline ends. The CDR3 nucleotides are TGTGCCAGCAGCGTAGTACAGGGTGCGGACACCATATATTTT. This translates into CASSVVQGADTIYF.

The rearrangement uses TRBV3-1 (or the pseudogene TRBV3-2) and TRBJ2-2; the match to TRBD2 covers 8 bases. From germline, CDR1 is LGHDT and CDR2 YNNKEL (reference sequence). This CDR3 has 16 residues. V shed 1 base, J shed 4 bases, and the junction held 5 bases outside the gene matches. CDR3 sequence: CASSQGPSGGTGELFF. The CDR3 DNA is TGTGCCAGCAGCCAAGGGCCCAGCGGGGGCACCGGGGAGCTGTTTTTT.

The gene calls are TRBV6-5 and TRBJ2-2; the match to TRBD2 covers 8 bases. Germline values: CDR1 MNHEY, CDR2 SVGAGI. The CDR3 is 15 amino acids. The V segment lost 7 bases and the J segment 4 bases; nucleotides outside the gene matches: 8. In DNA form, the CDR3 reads TGTGCCAGCACGGGGGTAGCGGGGCCCACCGGGGAGCTGTTTTTT. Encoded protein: CASTGVAGPTGELFF.

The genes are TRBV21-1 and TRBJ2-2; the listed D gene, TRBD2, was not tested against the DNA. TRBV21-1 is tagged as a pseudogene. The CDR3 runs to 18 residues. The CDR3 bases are TGTGCCAGCATAGGTAGCCTAGCGGGGACTCCCGAACACCGGGGAGCTGTTTTT. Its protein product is CASIGSLAGTPEHRGAVF.

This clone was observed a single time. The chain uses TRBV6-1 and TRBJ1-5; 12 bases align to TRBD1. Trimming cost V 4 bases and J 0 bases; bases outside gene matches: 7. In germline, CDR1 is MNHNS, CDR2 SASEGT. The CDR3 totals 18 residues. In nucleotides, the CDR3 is TGTGCCAGCAGTGTCCCGGGACAGGGGGCAAATAGCAATCAGCCCCAGCATTTT. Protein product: CASSVPGQGANSNQPQHF.

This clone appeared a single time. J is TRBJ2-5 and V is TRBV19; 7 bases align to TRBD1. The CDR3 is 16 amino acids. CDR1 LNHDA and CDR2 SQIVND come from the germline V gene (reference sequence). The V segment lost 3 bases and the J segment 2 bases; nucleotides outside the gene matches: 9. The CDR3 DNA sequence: TGTGCCAGTAGTATTACAGGGGAACCAGGACAAGAGACCCAGTACTTC. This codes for CASSITGEPGQETQYF.

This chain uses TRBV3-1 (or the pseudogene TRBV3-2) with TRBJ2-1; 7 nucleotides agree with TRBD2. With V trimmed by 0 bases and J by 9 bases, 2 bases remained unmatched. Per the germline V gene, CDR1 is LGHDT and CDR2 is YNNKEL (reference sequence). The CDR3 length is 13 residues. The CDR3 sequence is CASSQEGGTEQFF. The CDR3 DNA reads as TGTGCCAGCAGCCAAGAGGGAGGGACTGAGCAGTTCTTC.

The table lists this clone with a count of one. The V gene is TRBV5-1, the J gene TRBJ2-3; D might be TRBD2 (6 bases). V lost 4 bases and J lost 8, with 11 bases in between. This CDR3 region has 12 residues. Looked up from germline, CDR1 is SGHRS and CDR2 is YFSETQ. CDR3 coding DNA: TGCGCCAGCAGCGGGACCGGGGGTACGCAGTATTTT. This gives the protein CASSGTGGTQYF.

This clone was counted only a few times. The CDR3 DNA sequence: TGTGCCACCGCTCGGACAGGGGGCGATGAGCAGTTCTTC. Its protein product is CATARTGGDEQFF. The chain joins TRBV25-1 to TRBJ2-1, with 11 bases lining up with TRBD1. V gave up 10 bases and J gave up 8 bases; unmatched junction bases: 7. Germline CDR1 MGHDK, CDR2 SYGVNS. CDR3 length equals 13 residues.

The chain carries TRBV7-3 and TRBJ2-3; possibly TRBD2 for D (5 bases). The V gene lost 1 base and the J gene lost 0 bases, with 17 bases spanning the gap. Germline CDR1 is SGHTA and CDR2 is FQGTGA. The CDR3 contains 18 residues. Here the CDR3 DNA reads TGTGCCAGCAGCTTAAGAGGGCGGAGATCGACTAGCACAGATACGCAGTATTTT. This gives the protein CASSLRGRRSTSTDTQYF.

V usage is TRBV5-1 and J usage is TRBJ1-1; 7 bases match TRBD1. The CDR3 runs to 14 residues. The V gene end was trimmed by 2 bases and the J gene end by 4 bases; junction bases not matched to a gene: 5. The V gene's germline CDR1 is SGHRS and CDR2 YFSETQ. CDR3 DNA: TGCGCCAGCAGCTTAGGGGGCGCGAGCACTGAAGCTTTCTTT. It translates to CASSLGGASTEAFF.

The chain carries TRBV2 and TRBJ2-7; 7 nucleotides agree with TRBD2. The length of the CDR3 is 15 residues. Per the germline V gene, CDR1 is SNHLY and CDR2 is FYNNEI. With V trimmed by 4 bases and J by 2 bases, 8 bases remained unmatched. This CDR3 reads CASSGGGNSAYEQYF. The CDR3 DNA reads TGTGCCAGCAGTGGGGGAGGGAATAGCGCCTACGAGCAGTACTTC.

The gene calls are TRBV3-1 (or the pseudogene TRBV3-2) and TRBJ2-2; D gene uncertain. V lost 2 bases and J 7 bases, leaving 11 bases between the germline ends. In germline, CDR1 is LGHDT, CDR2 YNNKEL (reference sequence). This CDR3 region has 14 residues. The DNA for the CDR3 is TGTGCCAGCAGCCAACGCGACTGGAACGGGGAGCTGTTTTTT. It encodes CASSQRDWNGELFF.

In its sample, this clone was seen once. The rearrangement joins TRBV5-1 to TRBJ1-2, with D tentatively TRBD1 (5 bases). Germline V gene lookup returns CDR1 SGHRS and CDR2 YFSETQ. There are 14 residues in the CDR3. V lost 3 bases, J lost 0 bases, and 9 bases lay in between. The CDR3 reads CASSSDTPNYGYTF. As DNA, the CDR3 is TGCGCCAGCAGCTCGGACACCCCTAACTATGGCTACACCTTC.

The CDR3 here is CASSQVEGAERSNEQFF. The CDR3 DNA follows: TGCGCCAGCAGCCAAGTTGAAGGAGCGGAACGGTCCAATGAGCAGTTCTTC. The chain recombines TRBV4-1 with TRBJ2-1; possible D gene TRBD2, 5 bases. The CDR3 covers 17 residues. V lost 1 base and J lost 6, with 19 bases in between. Germline CDR1 MGHRA, CDR2 YSYEKL.

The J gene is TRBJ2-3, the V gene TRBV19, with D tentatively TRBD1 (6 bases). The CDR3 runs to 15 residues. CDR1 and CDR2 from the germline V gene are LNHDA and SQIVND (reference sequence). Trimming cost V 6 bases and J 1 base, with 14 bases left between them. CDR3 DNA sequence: TGTGCCAGTAGCTTACAGGGTCTTGGCACAGATACGCAGTATTTT. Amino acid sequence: CASSLQGLGTDTQYF.

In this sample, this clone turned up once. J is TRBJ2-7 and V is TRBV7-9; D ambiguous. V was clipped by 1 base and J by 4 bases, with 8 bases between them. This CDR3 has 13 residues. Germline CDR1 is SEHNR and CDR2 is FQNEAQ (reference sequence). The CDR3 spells CASSLGAPYEQYF. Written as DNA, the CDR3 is TGTGCCAGCAGCTTAGGGGCCCCATACGAGCAGTACTTC.